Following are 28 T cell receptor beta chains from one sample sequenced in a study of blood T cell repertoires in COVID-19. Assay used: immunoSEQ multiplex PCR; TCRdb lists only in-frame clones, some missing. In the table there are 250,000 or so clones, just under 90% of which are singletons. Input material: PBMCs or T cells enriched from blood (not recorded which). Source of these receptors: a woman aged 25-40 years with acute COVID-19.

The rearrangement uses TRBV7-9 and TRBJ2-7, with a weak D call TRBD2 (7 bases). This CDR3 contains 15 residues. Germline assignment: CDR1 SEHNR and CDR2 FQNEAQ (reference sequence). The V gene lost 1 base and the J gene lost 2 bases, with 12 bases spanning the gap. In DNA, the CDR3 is TGTGCCAGCAGCTTAGAGGGGGAGGGCCCCTACGAGCAGTACTTC. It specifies CASSLEGEGPYEQYF.

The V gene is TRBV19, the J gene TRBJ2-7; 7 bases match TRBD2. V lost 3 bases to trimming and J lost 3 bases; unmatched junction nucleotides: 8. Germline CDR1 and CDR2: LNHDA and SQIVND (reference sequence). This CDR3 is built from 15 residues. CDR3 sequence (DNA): TGTGCCAGTAGTATTCTGACGGGAGGTTACTACGAGCAGTACTTC. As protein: CASSILTGGYYEQYF.

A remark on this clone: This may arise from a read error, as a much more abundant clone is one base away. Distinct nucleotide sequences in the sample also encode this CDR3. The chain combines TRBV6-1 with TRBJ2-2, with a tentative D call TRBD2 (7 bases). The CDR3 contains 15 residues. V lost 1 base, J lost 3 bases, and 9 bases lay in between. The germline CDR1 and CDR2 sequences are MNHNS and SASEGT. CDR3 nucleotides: TGTGCCAGCAGTGAAGGGGGGGGCCACACCGGGGAGCTGTTTTTT. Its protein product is CASSEGGGHTGELFF.

CDR3: CASSYGSGSAEGEQYF. The CDR3 region has the DNA TGTGCCAGCAGTTATGGTAGCGGGAGCGCCGAGGGTGAGCAGTACTTC. The chain recombines TRBV6-5 with TRBJ2-7; 9 bases map to TRBD2. There are 16 residues in the CDR3. V shed 3 bases, J shed 7 bases, and the junction held 13 bases outside the gene matches. Germline V gives CDR1 MNHEY, CDR2 SVGAGI.

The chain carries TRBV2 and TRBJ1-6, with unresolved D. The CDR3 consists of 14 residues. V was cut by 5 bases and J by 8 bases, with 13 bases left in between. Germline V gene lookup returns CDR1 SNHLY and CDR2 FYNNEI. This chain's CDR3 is CASSPSSGYSPLHF. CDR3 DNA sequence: TGTGCCAGCAGTCCGAGCTCGGGGTATTCACCCCTCCACTTT.

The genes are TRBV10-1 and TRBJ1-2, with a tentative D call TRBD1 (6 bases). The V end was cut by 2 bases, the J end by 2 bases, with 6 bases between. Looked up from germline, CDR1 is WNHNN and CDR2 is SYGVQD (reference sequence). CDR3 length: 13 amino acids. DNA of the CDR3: TGCGCCAGCAGTGAGACAGGGAACTATGGCTACACCTTC. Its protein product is CASSETGNYGYTF.

In nucleotides, the CDR3 is TGTGCCAGCTCACCACCCGGGACAGTACGTACCGGGGAGCTGTTTTTT. Its translation: CASSPPGTVRTGELFF. The chain is built from TRBV18 and TRBJ2-2, with 7 nucleotides matching TRBD1. The germline V gene encodes CDR1 KGHSH and CDR2 LQKENI. The CDR3 has 16 amino acids. The V and J ends lost 0 bases and 5 bases, in that order; junction bases with no gene match: 6.

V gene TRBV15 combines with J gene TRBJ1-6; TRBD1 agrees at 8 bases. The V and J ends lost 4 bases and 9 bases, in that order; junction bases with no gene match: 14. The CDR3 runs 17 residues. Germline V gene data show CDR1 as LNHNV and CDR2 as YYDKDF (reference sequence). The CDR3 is CATSTLSGTGPGSPLHF. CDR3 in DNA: TGTGCCACCAGCACACTCTCCGGGACAGGCCCCGGTTCACCCCTCCACTTT.

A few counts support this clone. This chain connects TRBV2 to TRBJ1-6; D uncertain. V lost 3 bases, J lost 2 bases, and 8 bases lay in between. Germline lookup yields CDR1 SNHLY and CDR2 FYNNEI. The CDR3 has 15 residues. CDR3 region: CASSERAAYNSPLHF. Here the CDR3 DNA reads TGTGCCAGCAGTGAGAGGGCCGCCTATAATTCACCCCTCCACTTT. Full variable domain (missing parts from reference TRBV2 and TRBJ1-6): EPEVTQTPSHQVTQMGQEVILRCVPISNHLYFYWYRQILGQKVEFLVSFYNNEISEKSEIFDDQFSVERPDGSNFTLKIRSTKLEDSAMYFCASSERAAYNSPLHFGNGTRLTVT.

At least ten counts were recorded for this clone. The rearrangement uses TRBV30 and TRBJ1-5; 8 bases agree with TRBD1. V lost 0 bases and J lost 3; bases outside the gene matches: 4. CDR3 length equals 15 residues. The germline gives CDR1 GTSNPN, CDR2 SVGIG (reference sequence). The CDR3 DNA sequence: TGTGCCTGGAGTGTACAACAGGGGGACAATCAGCCCCAGCATTTT. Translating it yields CAWSVQQGDNQPQHF.

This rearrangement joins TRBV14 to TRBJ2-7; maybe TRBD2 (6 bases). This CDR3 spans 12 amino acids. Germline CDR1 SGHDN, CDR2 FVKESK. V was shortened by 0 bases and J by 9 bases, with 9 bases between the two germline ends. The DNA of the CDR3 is TGTGCCAGCAGCCAAGAGCGGGGAAGGCAGTACTTC. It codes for CASSQERGRQYF.

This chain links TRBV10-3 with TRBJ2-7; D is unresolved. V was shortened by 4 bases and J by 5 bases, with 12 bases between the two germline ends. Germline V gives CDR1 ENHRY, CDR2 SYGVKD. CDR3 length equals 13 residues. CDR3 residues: CAISASSLHEQYF. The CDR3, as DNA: TGTGCCATCAGTGCGTCTAGTCTCCACGAGCAGTACTTC.

The CDR3: CASSLSQGLNEKLFF. The CDR3 DNA follows: TGTGCCAGCAGTTTATCGCAGGGACTTAACGAAAAACTGTTTTTT. The V call is TRBV27, the J call TRBJ1-4, with D tentatively TRBD1 (5 bases). Germline values: CDR1 MNHEY, CDR2 SMNVEV (reference sequence). The CDR3 totals 15 residues. V was trimmed by 0 bases and J by 8 bases, leaving 13 bases between them.

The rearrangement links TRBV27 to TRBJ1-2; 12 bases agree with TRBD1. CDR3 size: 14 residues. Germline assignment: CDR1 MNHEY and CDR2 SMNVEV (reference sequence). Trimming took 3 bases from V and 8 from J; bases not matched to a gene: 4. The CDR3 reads CASSLGQGAGGYTF. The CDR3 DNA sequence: TGTGCCAGCAGTTTGGGACAGGGGGCGGGCGGCTACACCTTC.

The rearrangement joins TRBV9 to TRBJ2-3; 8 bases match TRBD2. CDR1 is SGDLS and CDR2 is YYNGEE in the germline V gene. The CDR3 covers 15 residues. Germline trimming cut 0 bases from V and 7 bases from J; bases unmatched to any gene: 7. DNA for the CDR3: TGTGCCAGCAGCGTAGCTATGGGACTAGTCAATACGCAGTATTTT. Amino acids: CASSVAMGLVNTQYF.

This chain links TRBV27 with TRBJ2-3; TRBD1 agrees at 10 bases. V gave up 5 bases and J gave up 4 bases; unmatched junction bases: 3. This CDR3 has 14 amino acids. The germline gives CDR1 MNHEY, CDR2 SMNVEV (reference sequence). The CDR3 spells CASSRGQGADTQYF. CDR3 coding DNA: TGTGCCAGCAGTCGCGGACAGGGGGCAGATACGCAGTATTTT.

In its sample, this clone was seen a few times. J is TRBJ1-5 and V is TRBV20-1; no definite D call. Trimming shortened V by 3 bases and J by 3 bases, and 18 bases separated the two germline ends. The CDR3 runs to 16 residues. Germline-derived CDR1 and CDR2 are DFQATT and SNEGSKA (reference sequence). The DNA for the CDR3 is TGCAGTGCTAGTATCGCCGAAGCTGAGGTCAATCAGCCCCAGCATTTT. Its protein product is CSASIAEAEVNQPQHF.

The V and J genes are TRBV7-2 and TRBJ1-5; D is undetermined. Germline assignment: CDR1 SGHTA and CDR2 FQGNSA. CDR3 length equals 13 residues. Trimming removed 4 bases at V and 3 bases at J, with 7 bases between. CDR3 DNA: TGTGCCAGCAGCTCTAATTTCAATCAGCCCCAGCATTTT. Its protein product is CASSSNFNQPQHF.

The CDR3 is CFPAPDNETGELFF. The CDR3 bases are TGTTTCCCGGCCCCGGACAACGAGACCGGGGAGCTGTTTTTT. The chain combines TRBV25-1 with TRBJ2-2; D may be TRBD1 (5 bases). Germline CDR1 MGHDK, CDR2 SYGVNS. This CDR3 contains 14 residues.

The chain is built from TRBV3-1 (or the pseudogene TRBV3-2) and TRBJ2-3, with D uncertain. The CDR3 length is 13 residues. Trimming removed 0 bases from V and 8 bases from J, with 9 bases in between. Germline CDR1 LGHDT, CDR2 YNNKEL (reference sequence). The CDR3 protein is CASSQDSSRTQYF. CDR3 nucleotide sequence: TGTGCCAGCAGCCAAGATTCCAGTCGTACGCAGTATTTT.

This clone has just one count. This CDR3 reads CAISVESQNEQFF. The CDR3 DNA follows: TGTGCCATCAGTGTGGAGAGCCAAAATGAGCAGTTCTTC. V gene TRBV10-3 combines with J gene TRBJ2-1; no definite D call. Germline assignment: CDR1 ENHRY and CDR2 SYGVKD. This CDR3 comprises 13 residues. V gave up 4 bases and J gave up 7 bases, with 11 bases separating them.

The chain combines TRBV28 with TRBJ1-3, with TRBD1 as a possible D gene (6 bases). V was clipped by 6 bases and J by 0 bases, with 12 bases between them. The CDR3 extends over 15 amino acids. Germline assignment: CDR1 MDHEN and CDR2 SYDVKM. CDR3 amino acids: CASRAGASSGNTIYF. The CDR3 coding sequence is TGTGCCAGCAGAGCAGGGGCGAGCTCTGGAAACACCATATATTTT.

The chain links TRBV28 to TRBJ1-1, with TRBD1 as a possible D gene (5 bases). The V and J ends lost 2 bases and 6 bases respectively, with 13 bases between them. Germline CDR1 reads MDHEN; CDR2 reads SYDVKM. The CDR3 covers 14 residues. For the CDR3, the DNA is TGTGCCAGCAGTTTACTGGTGGGGGGACCTGAAGCTTTCTTT. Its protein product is CASSLLVGGPEAFF. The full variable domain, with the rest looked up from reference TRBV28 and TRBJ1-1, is DVKVTQSSRYLVKRTGEKVFLECVQDMDHENMFWYRQDPGLGLRLIYFSYDVKMKEKGDIPEGYSVSREKKERFSLILESASTNQTSMYLCASSLLVGGPEAFFGQGTRLTVV.

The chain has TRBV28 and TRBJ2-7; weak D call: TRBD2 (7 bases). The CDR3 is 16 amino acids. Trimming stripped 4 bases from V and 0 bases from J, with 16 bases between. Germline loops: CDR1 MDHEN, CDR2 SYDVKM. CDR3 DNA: TGTGCCAGCAGTTACGGGGGGCAGGGCCACTCCTACGAGCAGTACTTC. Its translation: CASSYGGQGHSYEQYF. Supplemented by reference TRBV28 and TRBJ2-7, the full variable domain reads DVKVTQSSRYLVKRTGEKVFLECVQDMDHENMFWYRQDPGLGLRLIYFSYDVKMKEKGDIPEGYSVSREKKERFSLILESASTNQTSMYLCASSYGGQGHSYEQYFGPGTRLTVT.

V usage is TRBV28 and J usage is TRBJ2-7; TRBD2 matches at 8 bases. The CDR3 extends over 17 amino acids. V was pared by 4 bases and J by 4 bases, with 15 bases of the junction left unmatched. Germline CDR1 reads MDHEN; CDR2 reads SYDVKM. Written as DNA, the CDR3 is TGTGCCAGCAGTTCACCCGCGGGGAGCGGGAGTGGGTACGAGCAGTACTTC. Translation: CASSSPAGSGSGYEQYF. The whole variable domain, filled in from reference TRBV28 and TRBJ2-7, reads DVKVTQSSRYLVKRTGEKVFLECVQDMDHENMFWYRQDPGLGLRLIYFSYDVKMKEKGDIPEGYSVSREKKERFSLILESASTNQTSMYLCASSSPAGSGSGYEQYFGPGTRLTVT.

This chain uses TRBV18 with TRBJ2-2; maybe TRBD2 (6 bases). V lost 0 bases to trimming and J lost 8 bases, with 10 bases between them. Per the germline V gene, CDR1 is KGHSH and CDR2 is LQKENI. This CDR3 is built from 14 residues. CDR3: CASSPPEGTGELFF. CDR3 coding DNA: TGTGCCAGCTCACCACCGGAAGGGACTGGGGAGCTGTTTTTT.

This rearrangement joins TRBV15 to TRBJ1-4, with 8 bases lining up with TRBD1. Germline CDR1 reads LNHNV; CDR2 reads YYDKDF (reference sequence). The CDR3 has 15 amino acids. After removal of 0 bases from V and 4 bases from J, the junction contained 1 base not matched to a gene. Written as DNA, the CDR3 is TGTGCCACCAGCAGAGACGACAGGGGTAATGAAAAACTGTTTTTT. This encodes CATSRDDRGNEKLFF.

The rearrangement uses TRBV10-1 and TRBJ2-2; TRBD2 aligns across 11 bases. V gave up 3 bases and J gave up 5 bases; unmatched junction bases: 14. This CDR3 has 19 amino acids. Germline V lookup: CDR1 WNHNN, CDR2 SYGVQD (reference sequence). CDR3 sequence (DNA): TGCGCCAGCAGTGAACTTTCCCCTAGCGGGAGGATCGGTACCGGGGAGCTGTTTTTT. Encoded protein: CASSELSPSGRIGTGELFF.